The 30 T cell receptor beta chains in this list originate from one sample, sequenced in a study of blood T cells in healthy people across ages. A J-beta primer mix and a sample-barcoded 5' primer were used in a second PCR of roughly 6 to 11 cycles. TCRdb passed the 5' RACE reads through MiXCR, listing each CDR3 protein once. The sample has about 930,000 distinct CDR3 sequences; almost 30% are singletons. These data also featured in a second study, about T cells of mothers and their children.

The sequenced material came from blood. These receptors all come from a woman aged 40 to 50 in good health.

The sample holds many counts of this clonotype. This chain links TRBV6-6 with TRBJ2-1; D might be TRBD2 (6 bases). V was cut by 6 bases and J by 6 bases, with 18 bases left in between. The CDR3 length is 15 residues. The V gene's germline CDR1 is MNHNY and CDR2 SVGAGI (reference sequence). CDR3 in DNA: TGTGCCAGCAGCGGAGGGACCGCTTCTGGCAATGAGCAGTTCTTC. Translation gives CASSGGTASGNEQFF.

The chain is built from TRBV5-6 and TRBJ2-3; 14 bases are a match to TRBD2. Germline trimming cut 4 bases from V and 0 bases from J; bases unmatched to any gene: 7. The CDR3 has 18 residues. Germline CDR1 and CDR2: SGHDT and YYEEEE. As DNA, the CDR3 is TGTGCCAGCAGCCGGACTAGCGGGGGGCGTATGAGCACAGATACGCAGTATTTT. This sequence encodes CASSRTSGGRMSTDTQYF.

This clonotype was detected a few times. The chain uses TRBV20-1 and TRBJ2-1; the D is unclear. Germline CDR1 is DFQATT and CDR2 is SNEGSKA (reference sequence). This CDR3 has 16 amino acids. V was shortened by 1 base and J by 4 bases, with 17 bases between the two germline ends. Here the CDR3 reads CSARGLLGNSYNEQFF. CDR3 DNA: TGCAGTGCTAGAGGTCTGCTAGGCAATTCTTACAATGAGCAGTTCTTC.

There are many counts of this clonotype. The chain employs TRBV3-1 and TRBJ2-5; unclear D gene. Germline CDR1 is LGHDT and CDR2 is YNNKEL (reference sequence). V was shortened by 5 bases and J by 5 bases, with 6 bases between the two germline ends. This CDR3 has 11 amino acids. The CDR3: CASSAGETQYF. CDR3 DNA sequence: TGTGCCAGCAGCGCCGGGGAGACCCAGTACTTC.

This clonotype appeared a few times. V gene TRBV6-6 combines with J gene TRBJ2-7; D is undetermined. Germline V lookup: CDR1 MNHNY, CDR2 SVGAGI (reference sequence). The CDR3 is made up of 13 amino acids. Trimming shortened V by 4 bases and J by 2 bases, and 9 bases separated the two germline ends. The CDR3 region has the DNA TGTGCCAGCAGTTCGGGCAGGCCCTACGAGCAGTACTTC. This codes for CASSSGRPYEQYF.

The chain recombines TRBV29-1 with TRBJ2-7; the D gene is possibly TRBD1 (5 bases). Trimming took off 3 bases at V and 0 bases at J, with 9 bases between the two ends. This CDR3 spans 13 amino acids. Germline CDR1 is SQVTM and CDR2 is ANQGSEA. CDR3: CSVDSDTSYEQYF. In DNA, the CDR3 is TGCAGCGTTGATTCGGACACCTCCTACGAGCAGTACTTC.

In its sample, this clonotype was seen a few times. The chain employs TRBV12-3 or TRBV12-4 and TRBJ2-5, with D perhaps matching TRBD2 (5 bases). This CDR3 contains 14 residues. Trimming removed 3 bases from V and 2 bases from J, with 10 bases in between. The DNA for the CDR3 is TGTGCCAGCAGTTTGGCTAGCCGACAAGAGACCCAGTACTTC. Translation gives CASSLASRQETQYF.

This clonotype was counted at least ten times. The CDR3 loop reads CASSFAAGTQFF. CDR3 coding DNA: TGTGCCAGCAGTTTCGCCGCCGGGACCCAGTTCTTC. The rearrangement uses TRBV12-3 or TRBV12-4 and TRBJ2-1; tentatively, D is TRBD1 or TRBD2 (5 bases each). V lost 3 bases and J lost 13, with 13 bases in between. The CDR3 loop spans 12 amino acids.

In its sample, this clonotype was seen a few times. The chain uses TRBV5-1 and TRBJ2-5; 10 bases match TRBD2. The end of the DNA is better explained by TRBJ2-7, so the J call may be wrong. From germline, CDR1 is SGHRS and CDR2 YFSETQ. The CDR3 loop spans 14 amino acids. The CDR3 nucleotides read TGCGCCAGCAGCTTGGGGACTAGCGGTGACGAGCAGTACTTC. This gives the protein CASSLGTSGDEQYF.

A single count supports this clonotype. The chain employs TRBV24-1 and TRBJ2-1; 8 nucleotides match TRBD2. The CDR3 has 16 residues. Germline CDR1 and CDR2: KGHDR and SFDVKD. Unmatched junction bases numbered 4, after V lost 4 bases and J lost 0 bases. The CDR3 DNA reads TGTGCCACCAGTGACACTAGCGGCGGCTCCTACAATGAGCAGTTCTTC. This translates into CATSDTSGGSYNEQFF.

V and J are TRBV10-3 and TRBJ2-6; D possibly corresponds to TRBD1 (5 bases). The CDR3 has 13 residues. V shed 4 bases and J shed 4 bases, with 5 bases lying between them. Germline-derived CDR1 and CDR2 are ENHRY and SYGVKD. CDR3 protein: CAISGGGANVLTF. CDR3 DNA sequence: TGTGCCATCAGTGGGGGCGGGGCCAACGTCCTGACTTTC.

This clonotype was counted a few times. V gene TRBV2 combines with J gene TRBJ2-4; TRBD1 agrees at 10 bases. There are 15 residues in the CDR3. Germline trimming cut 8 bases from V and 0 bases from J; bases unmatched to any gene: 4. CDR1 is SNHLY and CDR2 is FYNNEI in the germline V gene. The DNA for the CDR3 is TGTGCCAGCCGACAGGGGGCCTTAGCCAAAAACATTCAGTACTTC. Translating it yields CASRQGALAKNIQYF.

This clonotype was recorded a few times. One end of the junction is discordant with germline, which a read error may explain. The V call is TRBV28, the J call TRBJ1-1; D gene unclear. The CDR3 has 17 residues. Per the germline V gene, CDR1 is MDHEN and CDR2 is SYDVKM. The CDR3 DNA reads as TGTGCCGGCAGTTCCCCACGCGGCAGCACAATGAACACTGAAGCTTTCTTT. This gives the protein CAGSSPRGSTMNTEAFF.

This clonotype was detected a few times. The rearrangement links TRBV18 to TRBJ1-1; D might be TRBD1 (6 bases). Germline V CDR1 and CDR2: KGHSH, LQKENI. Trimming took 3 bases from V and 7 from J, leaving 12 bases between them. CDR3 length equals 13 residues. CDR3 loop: CASSPKGDFEAFF. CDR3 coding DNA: TGTGCCAGCTCACCGAAGGGGGATTTTGAAGCTTTCTTT.

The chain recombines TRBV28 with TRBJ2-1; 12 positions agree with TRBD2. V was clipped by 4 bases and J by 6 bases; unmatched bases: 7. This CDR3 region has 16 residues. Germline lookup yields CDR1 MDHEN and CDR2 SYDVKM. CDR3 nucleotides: TGTGCCAGCAGTTCCCCTAGCGGGGGGGCTCTCAATGAGCAGTTCTTC. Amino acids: CASSSPSGGALNEQFF.

In nucleotides, the CDR3 is TGTGCCAGCAGCCAACTAAAGGGCCCAGGGTGGGACGAGCAGTACTTC. It specifies CASSQLKGPGWDEQYF. The rearrangement joins TRBV3-1 to TRBJ2-4, with TRBD1 as a possible D gene (5 bases). With the DNA end fitting TRBJ2-7 better, the J assignment may be wrong. The V gene's germline CDR1 is LGHDT and CDR2 YNNKEL (reference sequence). CDR3 length: 16 residues.

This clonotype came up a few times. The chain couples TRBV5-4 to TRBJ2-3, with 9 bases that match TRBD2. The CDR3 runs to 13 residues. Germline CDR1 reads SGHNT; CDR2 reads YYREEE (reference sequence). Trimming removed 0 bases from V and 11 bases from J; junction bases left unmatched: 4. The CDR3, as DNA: TGTGCCAGCAGCTTGGAAGCGGGGGGCCAGCAGTATTTT. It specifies CASSLEAGGQQYF.

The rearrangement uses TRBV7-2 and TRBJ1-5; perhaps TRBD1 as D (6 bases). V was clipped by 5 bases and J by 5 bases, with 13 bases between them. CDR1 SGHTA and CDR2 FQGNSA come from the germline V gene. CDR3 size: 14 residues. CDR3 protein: CASSDTGKDQPQHF. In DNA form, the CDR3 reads TGTGCCAGCAGCGACACAGGGAAGGATCAGCCCCAGCATTTT.

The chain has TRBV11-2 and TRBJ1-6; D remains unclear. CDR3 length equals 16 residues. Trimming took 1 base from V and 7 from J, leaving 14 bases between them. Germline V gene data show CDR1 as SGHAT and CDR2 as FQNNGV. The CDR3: CASSLAYQSQNSPLHF. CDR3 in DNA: TGTGCCAGCAGCTTAGCCTACCAGAGCCAAAATTCACCCCTCCACTTT.

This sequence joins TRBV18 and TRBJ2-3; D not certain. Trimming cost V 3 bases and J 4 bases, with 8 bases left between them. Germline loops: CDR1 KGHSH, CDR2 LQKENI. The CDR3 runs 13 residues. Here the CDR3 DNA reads TGTGCCAGCTCACCGGACGGGCCAGATACGCAGTATTTT. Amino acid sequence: CASSPDGPDTQYF.

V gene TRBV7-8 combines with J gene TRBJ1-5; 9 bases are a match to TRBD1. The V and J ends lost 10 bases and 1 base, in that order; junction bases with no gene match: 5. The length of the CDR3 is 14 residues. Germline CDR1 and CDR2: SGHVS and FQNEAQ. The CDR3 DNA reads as TGTGCCACCCGGACAGGGGCGAGCAATCAGCCCCAGCATTTT. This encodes CATRTGASNQPQHF.

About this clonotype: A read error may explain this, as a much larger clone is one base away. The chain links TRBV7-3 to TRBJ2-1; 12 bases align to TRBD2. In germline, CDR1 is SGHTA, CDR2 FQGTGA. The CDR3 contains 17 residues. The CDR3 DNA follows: TGTGTCAGCAGCTTAGAGCCCAAAGGGCTAGCGGGGGGGGAGCAGTTCTTC. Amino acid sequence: CVSSLEPKGLAGGEQFF.

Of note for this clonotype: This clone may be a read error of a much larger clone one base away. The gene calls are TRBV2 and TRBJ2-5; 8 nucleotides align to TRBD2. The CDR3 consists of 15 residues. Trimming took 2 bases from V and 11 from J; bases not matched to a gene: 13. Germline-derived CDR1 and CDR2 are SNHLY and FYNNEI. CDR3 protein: CASSESGSTYNEQYF. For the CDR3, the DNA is TGTGCCAGCAGTGAAAGCGGGAGCACCTACAATGAGCAGTACTTC. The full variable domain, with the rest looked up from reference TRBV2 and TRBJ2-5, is EPEVTQTPSHQVTQMGQEVILRCVPISNHLYFYWYRQILGQKVEFLVSFYNNEISEKSEIFDDQFSVERPDGSNFTLKIRSTKLEDSAMYFCASSESGSTYNEQYFGPGTRLLVL.

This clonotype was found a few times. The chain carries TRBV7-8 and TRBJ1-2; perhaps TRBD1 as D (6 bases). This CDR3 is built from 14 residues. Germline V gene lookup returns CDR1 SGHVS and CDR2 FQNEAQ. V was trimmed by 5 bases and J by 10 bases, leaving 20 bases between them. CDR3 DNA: TGTGCCAGCAGCCTCATGGGGGGCCCGCGTGACTACACCTTC. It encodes CASSLMGGPRDYTF.

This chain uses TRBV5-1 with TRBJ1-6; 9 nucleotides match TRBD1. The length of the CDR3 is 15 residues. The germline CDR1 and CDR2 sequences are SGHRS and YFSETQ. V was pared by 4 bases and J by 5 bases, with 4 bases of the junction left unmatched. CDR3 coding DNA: TGCGCCAGCAGCCAGACAGGGGGTAATAATTCACCCCTCCACTTT. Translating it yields CASSQTGGNNSPLHF. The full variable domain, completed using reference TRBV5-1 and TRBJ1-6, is KAGVTQTPRYLIKTRGQQVTLSCSPISGHRSVSWYQQTPGQGLQFLFEYFSETQRNKGNFPGRFSGRQFSNSRSEMNVSTLELGDSALYLCASSQTGGNNSPLHFGNGTRLTVT.

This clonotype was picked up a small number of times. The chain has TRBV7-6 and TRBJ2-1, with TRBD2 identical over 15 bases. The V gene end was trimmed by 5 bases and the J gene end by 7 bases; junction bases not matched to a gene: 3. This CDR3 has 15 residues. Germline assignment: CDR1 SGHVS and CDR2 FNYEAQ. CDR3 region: CASSVGLAGGNEQFF. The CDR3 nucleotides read TGTGCCAGCAGCGTCGGACTAGCGGGGGGGAATGAGCAGTTCTTC.

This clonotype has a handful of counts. The DNA for the CDR3 is TGCAGTGTACTCCGGACAGGGGGCGAGCAGTACTTC. Translating it yields CSVLRTGGEQYF. This chain connects TRBV20-1 to TRBJ2-7, with 10 bases identical to TRBD1. Losses at the gene ends were 7 bases for V and 6 bases for J; bases not matched to a gene: 6. This CDR3 is built from 12 residues. The germline CDR1 and CDR2 sequences are DFQATT and SNEGSKA (reference sequence).

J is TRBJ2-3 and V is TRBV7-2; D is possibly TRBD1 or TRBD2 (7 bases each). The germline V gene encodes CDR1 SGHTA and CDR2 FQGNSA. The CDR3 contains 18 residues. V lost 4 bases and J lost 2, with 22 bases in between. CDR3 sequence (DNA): TGTGCCAGCAGCTCCCCACCAGGGGGGGTCCGTCTCACAGATACGCAGTATTTT. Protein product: CASSSPPGGVRLTDTQYF.

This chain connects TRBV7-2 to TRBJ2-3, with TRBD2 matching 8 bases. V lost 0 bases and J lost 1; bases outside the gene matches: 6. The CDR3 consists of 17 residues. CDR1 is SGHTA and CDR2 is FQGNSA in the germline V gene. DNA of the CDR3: TGTGCCAGCAGCTTAGCCGGTGCGGGGGGCCGCACAGATACGCAGTATTTT. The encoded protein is CASSLAGAGGRTDTQYF.

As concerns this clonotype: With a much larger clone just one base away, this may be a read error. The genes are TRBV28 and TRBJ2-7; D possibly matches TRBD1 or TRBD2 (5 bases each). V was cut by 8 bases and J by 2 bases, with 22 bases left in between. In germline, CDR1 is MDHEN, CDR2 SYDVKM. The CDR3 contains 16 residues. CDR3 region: CASGLGVGVGAYEQYF. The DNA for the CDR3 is TGTGCCAGCGGACTTGGGGTAGGGGTCGGCGCCTACGAGCAGTACTTC.